A selection of T cell receptor beta chains follows, all from one sample in a study of identical twins. MiXCR was run by TCRdb on the 5' RACE reads, yielding one entry per CDR3 protein. This sample has 500,000 or so distinct CDR3 sequences, with less than 25% found just once. Another study also made use of these data, one on T cells expressing NK-cell markers.

Sequencing used CD4+ T cells sorted from blood. The source of these receptors is a young woman in good health. CDR3s include the opening cysteine and the closing phenylalanine or tryptophan. A D gene is named only where the DNA matches it firmly. A clone size is listed for some rows: how often the clone was seen (once, few, many), or a class if it is expanded.

V	J	D	size	CDR3	DNA
TRBV20-1	TRBJ2-3	NA	NA	CSARDLRQGSTDTQYF	TGCAGTGCTAGAGATCTGAGGCAGGGTAGCACAGATACGCAGTATTTT
TRBV12-3/TRBV12-4	TRBJ1-2	NA	once	CASNLQGGGGYTF	TGTGCCAGCAACCTACAGGGAGGTGGGGGCTACACCTTC
TRBV12-5	TRBJ2-7	TRBD2	few	CASGFLRGGYYEQYF	TGTGCTAGTGGTTTCCTCCGGGGGGGTTACTACGAGCAGTACTTC
TRBV4-2	TRBJ2-7	TRBD2	NA	CASSQGTSGGRLYEQYF	TGTGCCAGCAGCCAAGGGACTAGCGGGGGGAGGCTCTACGAGCAGTACTTC
TRBV12-3/TRBV12-4	TRBJ2-1	NA	few	CASSLKWLARTQFF	TGTGCCAGCAGTTTGAAGTGGCTAGCCAGGACGCAGTTCTTC
TRBV28	TRBJ2-1	NA	NA	CASSGNNEQFF	TGTGCCAGCAGTGGAAACAATGAGCAGTTCTTC
TRBV5-1	TRBJ1-5	NA	few	CASSLVGSQPQHF	TGCGCCAGCAGCTTGGTGGGAAGCCAGCCCCAGCATTTT
TRBV3-1	TRBJ2-5	NA	many	CASSRGVYGETQYF	TGTGCCAGCAGCCGGGGGGTTTACGGAGAGACCCAGTACTTC
TRBV14	TRBJ2-3	NA	NA	CASSRWVATDTQYF	TGTGCCAGCAGCCGGTGGGTAGCAACAGATACGCAGTATTTT
TRBV20-1	TRBJ2-1	NA	NA	CSARASGIRAYNEQFF	TGCAGTGCTAGAGCTTCCGGGATCCGTGCCTACAATGAGCAGTTCTTC
TRBV7-2	TRBJ1-2	NA	few	CASSFTVGYTF	TGTGCCAGCAGCTTTACGGTTGGCTACACCTTC
TRBV9	TRBJ2-3	NA	NA	CASSGKRGADTQYF	TGTGCCAGCAGCGGGAAAAGAGGTGCAGATACGCAGTATTTT
TRBV20-1	TRBJ2-3	NA	few	CSASPPSTTDTQYF	TGCAGTGCTAGCCCCCCCAGCACCACAGATACGCAGTATTTT
TRBV12-3/TRBV12-4	TRBJ1-1	TRBD1	once	CASSHRQGDLTEAFF	TGTGCCAGCAGTCACAGACAGGGGGACCTCACTGAAGCTTTCTTT
TRBV20-1	TRBJ1-1	TRBD1	NA	CSAQNRGAFF	TGCAGTGCTCAAAACAGGGGGGCTTTCTTT
TRBV20-1	TRBJ2-3	NA	NA	CSARSPGRRTDTQYF	TGCAGTGCTAGATCCCCGGGCCGGCGGACAGATACGCAGTATTTT
TRBV7-3	TRBJ2-3	TRBD2	NA	CASSLIGGGASHTQYF	TGTGCCAGCAGCTTAATTGGCGGGGGGGCTTCCCATACGCAGTATTTT
TRBV5-5	TRBJ2-1	TRBD2	few	CASSSTGTTNEQFF	TGTGCCAGCAGCTCTACCGGGACTACGAATGAGCAGTTCTTC
TRBV4-3	TRBJ1-5	NA	NA	CASSQDGSGQPQHF	TGCGCCAGCAGCCAAGATGGTAGCGGTCAGCCCCAGCATTTT
TRBV7-2	TRBJ2-7	NA	NA	CASSAYPGTGNEQYF	TGTGCCAGCAGCGCCTATCCCGGGACGGGCAACGAGCAGTACTTC
TRBV2	TRBJ1-5	NA	NA	CASSDHSSLQPQHF	TGTGCCAGCAGTGACCATTCCAGCCTTCAGCCCCAGCATTTT
TRBV20-1	TRBJ1-2	NA	few	CSAWDSNYGYTF	TGCAGTGCCTGGGATTCTAACTATGGCTACACCTTC
TRBV10-1	TRBJ2-3	TRBD2	NA	CASAEAGTTDTQYF	TGCGCCAGCGCTGAAGCGGGAACCACAGATACGCAGTATTTT
TRBV20-1	TRBJ2-6	NA	few	CSAEDRATGANVLTF	TGCAGTGCCGAGGATCGAGCTACGGGGGCCAACGTCCTGACTTTC
TRBV25-1	TRBJ2-5	TRBD2	NA	CASSIAGGTETQYF	TGTGCCAGCAGTATAGCGGGAGGAACGGAGACCCAGTACTTC
TRBV6-5	TRBJ2-7	NA	NA	CASSYSGLGNYEQYF	TGTGCCAGCAGTTACTCTGGGCTAGGGAACTACGAGCAGTACTTC
TRBV6-5	TRBJ2-7	NA	few	CASRALRSEQYF	TGTGCCAGCAGGGCCCTCCGGTCCGAGCAGTACTTC
TRBV10-3	TRBJ1-5	NA	few	CAISAGGGNQPQHF	TGTGCCATCAGTGCTGGGGGTGGCAATCAGCCCCAGCATTTT
TRBV23-1	TRBJ2-1	NA	NA	CASSQYRVRGQFF	TGCGCCAGCAGTCAATATCGGGTCCGGGGGCAGTTCTTC
TRBV9	TRBJ1-6	TRBD1	NA	CASSVAGGENSPLHF	TGTGCCAGCAGCGTTGCAGGGGGCGAAAATTCACCCCTCCACTTT
TRBV29-1	TRBJ2-7	NA	few	CSVEGGIYYEQYF	TGCAGCGTTGAAGGAGGAATTTACTACGAGCAGTACTTC
TRBV13	TRBJ2-7	TRBD1	NA	CASIRTGVGEQYF	TGTGCCAGCATCCGTACAGGGGTTGGCGAGCAGTACTTC
TRBV5-6	TRBJ1-1	NA	few	CASSFLSAEAFF	TGTGCCAGCAGCTTTTTAAGCGCTGAAGCTTTCTTT
TRBV18	TRBJ1-5	TRBD1	NA	CASSSTGGDQPQHF	TGTGCCAGCTCATCGACAGGGGGCGATCAGCCCCAGCATTTT
TRBV3-1	TRBJ2-2	NA	NA	CASTREVVGELFF	TGTGCCAGCACCAGAGAGGTTGTCGGGGAGCTGTTTTTT
TRBV7-9	TRBJ2-5	NA	NA	CASSLARGRLQETQYF	TGTGCCAGCAGCCTAGCCAGAGGGAGGCTACAAGAGACCCAGTACTTC
TRBV7-9	TRBJ2-1	NA	few	CASSLSLGDSYNEQFF	TGTGCCAGCAGCTTATCGTTAGGCGATTCCTACAATGAGCAGTTCTTC
TRBV20-1	TRBJ1-1	NA	NA	CSASSRGTEAFF	TGCAGTGCTAGCAGCAGGGGCACTGAAGCTTTCTTT
TRBV5-4	TRBJ2-2	NA	NA	CANARQDTGELFF	TGTGCCAACGCCCGACAGGACACCGGGGAGCTGTTTTTT
TRBV20-1	TRBJ1-2	NA	NA	CSATRTGNGYTF	TGCAGTGCTACCCGAACAGGGAATGGCTACACCTTC
TRBV20-1	TRBJ2-5	NA	NA	CSARGTVGETQYF	TGCAGTGCTAGAGGGACAGTGGGGGAGACCCAGTACTTC
TRBV6-1	TRBJ2-7	TRBD2	few	CASSGFGTSGLYEQYF	TGTGCCAGCAGTGGGTTCGGGACTAGCGGCTTGTACGAGCAGTACTTC
TRBV29-1	TRBJ1-1	NA	NA	CSVAPSGLEAFF	TGCAGCGTTGCCCCCTCGGGGCTTGAAGCTTTCTTT
TRBV7-2	TRBJ1-5	NA	many	CASSPDPNQPQHF	TGTGCCAGCAGCCCCGATCCTAATCAGCCCCAGCATTTT
TRBV15	TRBJ1-4	NA	few	CATSRGPGPNEKLFF	TGTGCCACCAGCAGAGGTCCCGGCCCTAATGAAAAACTGTTTTTT
TRBV3-1	TRBJ2-1	NA	NA	CASSQAELQFF	TGTGCCAGCAGCCAAGCGGAGCTACAGTTCTTC
TRBV11-2	TRBJ2-3	TRBD2	NA	CASSLLAGGPGDTQYF	TGTGCCAGCAGCTTACTGGCGGGAGGGCCTGGAGATACGCAGTATTTT
TRBV12-3/TRBV12-4	TRBJ2-7	TRBD2	NA	CASRLAGSSSYEQYF	TGTGCCAGCAGACTAGCGGGGAGTTCCTCCTACGAGCAGTACTTC
TRBV7-8	TRBJ1-1	NA	few	CASSPGRGPAEAFF	TGTGCCAGCAGCCCCGGCAGGGGCCCCGCTGAAGCTTTCTTT
TRBV5-1	TRBJ2-1	TRBD2	NA	CASSLGSGGPAEQFF	TGCGCCAGCAGCTTAGGTAGCGGGGGCCCGGCTGAGCAGTTCTTC
TRBV20-1	TRBJ2-1	NA	few	CSATAGASYNEQFF	TGCAGTGCTACCGCGGGGGCCTCCTACAATGAGCAGTTCTTC
TRBV5-1	TRBJ2-3	TRBD1	NA	CASSLEGQGFMDTQYF	TGCGCCAGCAGCTTGGAGGGACAGGGGTTTATGGATACGCAGTATTTT
TRBV20-1	TRBJ2-5	NA	NA	CSATTETQYF	TGCAGTGCTACTACTGAGACCCAGTACTTC
TRBV29-1	TRBJ2-3	TRBD2	NA	CSVEKAGDPDTQYF	TGCAGCGTTGAGAAAGCGGGAGACCCAGATACGCAGTATTTT
TRBV5-5	TRBJ1-5	NA	NA	CASSFSFPRNQPQHF	TGTGCCAGCAGCTTCTCATTTCCAAGGAATCAGCCCCAGCATTTT
TRBV29-1	TRBJ1-1	TRBD1	NA	CSVGDRDFKAFF	TGCAGCGTTGGGGACAGAGATTTCAAAGCTTTCTTT
TRBV10-3	TRBJ1-1	TRBD1	NA	CANKPTGTTEAFF	TGTGCCAACAAACCGACAGGGACCACTGAAGCTTTCTTT
TRBV20-1	TRBJ2-3	NA	few	CSASPQYF	TGCAGTGCTAGTCCGCAGTATTTT
TRBV7-6	TRBJ2-1	TRBD2	few	CASSPLSAGTGRVYNEQFF	TGTGCCAGCAGCCCCCTCTCCGCGGGAACCGGGAGGGTATACAATGAGCAGTTCTTC